This entry describes one T cell receptor (beta chain). As yet, its antigen is unknown. The method was immunoSEQ multiplex PCR; TCRdb's version includes in-frame clones alone and lacks a portion of them. The sample has some 4,800 clones, 70% to 90% seen once. This specimen comes from a study of lymphopenia after photon versus proton radiotherapy. Overall study results and limits: Survival link was tested only in deceased patients; proton benefit remains a possibility. After lymphocyte nadir, photon-treated repertoires showed oligoclonal expansion, especially CD8+ Temra.

CDR3 length: 13 residues. Germline V gene sequence: CDR1 SGHNT, CDR2 YYREEE (reference sequence). V lost 4 bases and J 3 bases, leaving 11 bases between the germline ends. This chain connects TRBV5-4 to TRBJ2-7, with D unclear. This clonotype originated in a man younger than 40 with gastric cancer. Sequenced material: peripheral blood, taken from a patient treated with photon-based radiotherapy. CDR3 coding DNA: TGTGCCAGCAGCAACCGGGCACGCTACGAGCAGTACTTC. Protein sequence: CASSNRARYEQYF. Using reference TRBV5-4 and TRBJ2-7 for the parts outside the CDR3, the full variable domain is ETGVTQSPTHLIKTRGQQVTLRCSSQSGHNTVSWYQQALGQGPQFIFQYYREEENGRGNFPPRFSGLQFPNYSSELNVNALELDDSALYLCASSNRARYEQYFGPGTRLTVT.